This passage covers 31 T cell receptor beta chains from one sample sequenced in a study of T cells in Graves' hyperthyroidism and ophthalmopathy. Amplification targeted TCR beta CDR3 regions from RNA transcripts. When the TCR CDR3 underwent first-round RT-PCR, the HTBI primer set was used. TCRdb redid the calling of the multiplex PCR reads with MiXCR, one entry per CDR3 protein. Of around 400,000 distinct CDR3 sequences in the sample, 15% to 18% are singletons; the top ten hold roughly a quarter. The sample was blood. These receptors were taken from a woman in her late teens or twenties with Graves' hyperthyroidism that later progressed to Graves' ophthalmopathy.

This clonotype was seen repeatedly, ten times or more. The chain has TRBV3-1 and TRBJ2-7; TRBD1 aligns across 9 bases. This CDR3 is 16 amino acids long. Germline lookup yields CDR1 LGHDT and CDR2 YNNKEL (reference sequence). V was clipped by 4 bases and J by 2 bases; unmatched bases: 9. Here the CDR3 DNA reads TGTGCCAGCAGCCCTCTCCGGGACAGGGTGACCTACGAGCAGTACTTC. This sequence encodes CASSPLRDRVTYEQYF.

In its sample, this clonotype was seen a few times. The V and J genes are TRBV29-1 and TRBJ1-5; TRBD1 matches 8 bases. The trim removed 5 bases at V and 4 bases at J, leaving 1 base unmatched. The CDR3 consists of 12 residues. Germline V lookup: CDR1 SQVTM, CDR2 ANQGSEA. CDR3 nucleotide sequence: TGCAGCGTTCGACAGGGGAATCAGCCCCAGCATTTT. This sequence encodes CSVRQGNQPQHF.

Many counts were recorded for this clonotype. CDR3: CASSYSILGRDSNQPQHF. The CDR3 DNA follows: TGTGCCAGCAGTTACTCGATCCTGGGGCGGGATAGCAATCAGCCCCAGCATTTT. V usage is TRBV6-6 and J usage is TRBJ1-5; D may be TRBD1 (5 bases). Germline V gene sequence: CDR1 MNHNY, CDR2 SVGAGI (reference sequence). Trimming shortened V by 0 bases and J by 0 bases, and 15 bases separated the two germline ends. This CDR3 contains 18 residues.

The sample holds many counts of this clonotype. The chain links TRBV29-1 to TRBJ2-7, with D tentatively TRBD2 (5 bases). CDR1 and CDR2 (germline): SQVTM, ANQGSEA. The CDR3 consists of 14 residues. Trimming left V 1 base short and J 3 bases short, with 13 bases between. The CDR3 is CSVEGSGVGYEQYF. CDR3 nucleotide sequence: TGCAGCGTTGAAGGTTCCGGGGTCGGCTACGAGCAGTACTTC.

The chain joins TRBV19 to TRBJ2-3; D remains ambiguous. This CDR3 spans 14 amino acids. Germline loops: CDR1 LNHDA, CDR2 SQIVND (reference sequence). The V end was cut by 3 bases, the J end by 0 bases, with 7 bases between. DNA of the CDR3: TGTGCCAGTAGTATGGCGGTTAGCACAGATACGCAGTATTTT. Translation gives CASSMAVSTDTQYF.

This clonotype occurred many times. The chain combines TRBV27 with TRBJ2-1; 7 bases map to TRBD1. V trimming: 5 bases; J trimming: 5 bases; junction bases outside the gene matches: 9. Germline assignment: CDR1 MNHEY and CDR2 SMNVEV (reference sequence). This CDR3 is 15 amino acids long. As DNA, the CDR3 is TGTGCCAGCAGTCTTCCCCGGACAGGAGACAATGAGCAGTTCTTC. It yields the protein CASSLPRTGDNEQFF.

The chain recombines TRBV6-1 with TRBJ2-2, with TRBD1 matching 8 bases. Germline V gives CDR1 MNHNS, CDR2 SASEGT. This CDR3 is built from 17 residues. With V trimmed by 5 bases and J by 4 bases, 12 bases remained unmatched. Here the CDR3 reads CASSLSAFGQGTGELFF. Here the CDR3 DNA reads TGTGCCAGCAGTCTCTCAGCCTTTGGACAGGGCACCGGGGAGCTGTTTTTT.

This clonotype was seen at least ten times. The V gene is TRBV18, the J gene TRBJ2-1, with 9 bases aligning to TRBD2. The CDR3 is made up of 16 amino acids. With V trimmed by 0 bases and J by 5 bases, 5 bases remained unmatched. Germline V gives CDR1 KGHSH, CDR2 LQKENI. CDR3 nucleotide sequence: TGTGCCAGCTCACCACCGGGTAGCGGGAGCCACAATGAGCAGTTCTTC. This translates into CASSPPGSGSHNEQFF. The variable domain in full, completed from reference TRBV18 and TRBJ2-1, reads NAGVMQNPRHLVRRRGQEARLRCSPMKGHSHVYWYRQLPEEGLKFMVYLQKENIIDESGMPKERFSAEFPKEGPSILRIQQVVRGDSAAYFCASSPPGSGSHNEQFFGPGTRLTVL.

This clonotype was found a few times. The chain is built from TRBV24-1 and TRBJ2-1; D is unclear. The V gene lost 1 base and the J gene lost 10 bases, with 10 bases spanning the gap. The V gene's germline CDR1 is KGHDR and CDR2 SFDVKD. This CDR3 has 13 residues. CDR3 DNA sequence: TGTGCCACCAGTGATTTAGCCCCTGTGGAGCAGTTCTTC. Translation gives CATSDLAPVEQFF.

This clonotype showed up many times. This sequence joins TRBV7-8 and TRBJ1-2; D is unclear. Trimming removed 5 bases at V and 7 bases at J, with 11 bases between. The length of the CDR3 is 12 residues. CDR1 and CDR2 from the germline V gene are SGHVS and FQNEAQ. CDR3 DNA: TGTGCCAGCAGCGGACCGGGCCGTGGCTACACCTTC. Protein sequence: CASSGPGRGYTF.

This chain links TRBV25-1 with TRBJ2-3; unclear D gene. Deletions cut 1 base from V and 8 bases from J, with 16 bases between. Germline V gives CDR1 MGHDK, CDR2 SYGVNS. The CDR3 is made up of 15 amino acids. CDR3 sequence (DNA): TGTGCCAGCAGTGAATTCACAGACCAGAAGGGTACGCAGTATTTT. Protein product: CASSEFTDQKGTQYF. Together with reference TRBV25-1 and TRBJ2-3, the CDR3 gives the full variable domain: EADIYQTPRYLVIGTGKKITLECSQTMGHDKMYWYQQDPGMELHLIHYSYGVNSTEKGDLSSESTVSRIRTEHFPLTLESARPSHTSQYLCASSEFTDQKGTQYFGPGTRLTVL.

The chain has TRBV14 and TRBJ2-2, with 11 bases fitting TRBD2. The CDR3 extends over 16 amino acids. Trimming cost V 2 bases and J 5 bases; bases outside gene matches: 4. Germline V gene sequence: CDR1 SGHDN, CDR2 FVKESK. The CDR3 loop is CASSQLAGGRTGELFF. CDR3 DNA sequence: TGTGCCAGCAGCCAACTAGCGGGAGGAAGGACCGGGGAGCTGTTTTTT.

The chain recombines TRBV19 with TRBJ2-1, with 8 bases lining up with TRBD1. The CDR3 contains 17 residues. The V gene's germline CDR1 is LNHDA and CDR2 SQIVND (reference sequence). V lost 8 bases and J lost 3; bases outside the gene matches: 15. CDR3 sequence (DNA): TGTGCCAGTCGGGGGACAGGTGGCGCTCGGGTCTACAATGAGCAGTTCTTC. Amino acids: CASRGTGGARVYNEQFF.

This clonotype has a count of ten or more. The genes are TRBV14 and TRBJ2-3; D unresolved. Germline loops: CDR1 SGHDN, CDR2 FVKESK. CDR3 length equals 13 residues. V was clipped by 4 bases and J by 6 bases, with 11 bases between them. The CDR3 region has the DNA TGTGCCAGCAGCCCCGGGTTTTTGGATACGCAGTATTTT. It encodes CASSPGFLDTQYF.

This clonotype was recorded many times. The chain combines TRBV12-3 or TRBV12-4 with TRBJ1-5; no clear D gene. The CDR3 is 13 amino acids. V dropped 6 bases and J dropped 2 bases, with 8 bases sitting between them. CDR3 amino acids: CASRVSGNQPQHF. The CDR3 coding sequence is TGTGCCAGCAGGGTTTCGGGCAATCAGCCCCAGCATTTT.

A few counts support this clonotype. V is TRBV7-9 and J is TRBJ2-1; the match to TRBD1 covers 10 bases. The V and J ends lost 5 bases and 15 bases, in that order; junction bases with no gene match: 7. Germline lookup yields CDR1 SEHNR and CDR2 FQNEAQ (reference sequence). The CDR3 is 12 amino acids. For the CDR3, the DNA is TGTGCCAGCAGCGCCGACAGGGGGCGTTCGTTCTTC. As protein: CASSADRGRSFF.

With regard to this clonotype: A read error may explain this, as a much larger clone is one base away. The chain has TRBV5-1 and TRBJ2-7, with 9 bases matching TRBD2. The CDR3 runs to 16 residues. Germline loops: CDR1 SGHRS, CDR2 YFSETQ. Unmatched junction bases numbered 13, after V lost 3 bases and J lost 6 bases. CDR3 DNA: TGCGCCAGCAGCTCGACGATCCTTAGCGGGAGAAGCGAGCAGTACTTC. Residues: CASSSTILSGRSEQYF.

On this clonotype: Given a much more abundant clone one base away, this may be a read error. The chain joins TRBV18 to TRBJ2-5; 8 bases fit TRBD1. Germline V gene lookup returns CDR1 KGHSH and CDR2 LQKENI. The CDR3 length is 16 residues. Trimming at V came to 0 bases and at J to 6 bases, leaving 9 bases not matched to a gene. The CDR3 reads CASSPPRTQGGQTQYF. In nucleotides, the CDR3 is TGTGCCAGCTCACCACCGAGGACACAGGGGGGACAGACCCAGTACTTC.

Note on this clonotype: This may come from a read error, since a much larger clone is one base off. The chain joins TRBV19 to TRBJ1-1, with D hard to call. The germline gives CDR1 LNHDA, CDR2 SQIVND (reference sequence). Trimming shortened V by 6 bases and J by 1 base, and 18 bases separated the two germline ends. This CDR3 comprises 16 residues. The CDR3 loop reads CASRPYQDGSNTEAFF. CDR3 DNA sequence: TGTGCCAGTAGGCCATACCAGGACGGATCGAACACTGAAGCTTTCTTT.

This clonotype was observed many times. This chain joins TRBV5-1 and TRBJ2-1; TRBD2 aligns across 14 bases. CDR3 length: 15 residues. V gave up 4 bases and J gave up 8 bases; unmatched junction bases: 5. Germline V lookup: CDR1 SGHRS, CDR2 YFSETQ. CDR3 in amino acids: CASSPGLAGGDEQFF. CDR3 in DNA: TGCGCCAGCAGCCCCGGACTAGCGGGAGGAGATGAGCAGTTCTTC.

This clonotype was detected a few times. The chain links TRBV5-4 to TRBJ2-2; TRBD1 matches 7 bases. This CDR3 is 15 amino acids long. Trimming cost V 5 bases and J 1 base; bases outside gene matches: 5. Germline CDR1 reads SGHNT; CDR2 reads YYREEE (reference sequence). The CDR3 region is CASRRDRMNTGELFF. The CDR3 region has the DNA TGTGCCAGCAGAAGGGACAGAATGAACACCGGGGAGCTGTTTTTT.

This clonotype appeared many times. The chain links TRBV7-2 to TRBJ1-2; 7 bases align to TRBD1. Germline lookup yields CDR1 SGHTA and CDR2 FQGNSA. V lost 1 base and J lost 11; bases outside the gene matches: 10. The CDR3 is made up of 14 amino acids. CDR3 sequence: CASSLGQGVGPYTF. CDR3 nucleotide sequence: TGTGCCAGCAGCTTAGGGCAGGGGGTAGGACCATACACCTTC.

This clonotype came up many times. The gene calls are TRBV6-1 and TRBJ1-1; TRBD1 matches 7 bases. The V segment lost 6 bases and the J segment 0 bases; nucleotides outside the gene matches: 4. This CDR3 has 14 residues. The germline V gene has CDR1 MNHNS and CDR2 SASEGT. The CDR3: CASRETGLNTEAFF. The CDR3 bases are TGTGCCAGCAGGGAGACAGGGCTGAACACTGAAGCTTTCTTT.

This clonotype was detected many times. V is TRBV12-3 or TRBV12-4 and J is TRBJ1-6, with D tentatively TRBD1 (5 bases). The V gene lost 8 bases and the J gene lost 4 bases, with 15 bases spanning the gap. This CDR3 comprises 15 residues. The CDR3 nucleotides read TGTGCCAGCGGGGCAGGGACCCGTTATAATTCACCCCTCCACTTT. The encoded protein is CASGAGTRYNSPLHF.

The gene calls are TRBV7-2 and TRBJ2-3; the D gene is possibly TRBD2 (6 bases). Germline CDR1 SGHTA, CDR2 FQGNSA. This CDR3 is 16 amino acids long. V lost 2 bases, J lost 4 bases, and 16 bases lay in between. DNA for the CDR3: TGTGCCAGCAGCTTAAGTACCGGGAGTCTCCCAGATACGCAGTATTTT. This encodes CASSLSTGSLPDTQYF.

This clonotype was seen at least ten times. The genes are TRBV20-1 and TRBJ2-1; 15 bases agree with TRBD2. The CDR3 is 18 residues long. Losses at the gene ends were 6 bases for V and 4 bases for J; bases not matched to a gene: 13. The V gene's germline CDR1 is DFQATT and CDR2 SNEGSKA (reference sequence). CDR3 region: CSATGGTSGRTRYNEQFF. CDR3 bases: TGCAGTGCCACGGGGGGGACTAGCGGGAGGACTAGATACAATGAGCAGTTCTTC.

A few counts support this clonotype. This chain links TRBV11-2 with TRBJ2-4; 9 bases are shared with TRBD2. CDR3 length: 16 residues. Per germline, CDR1 SGHAT and CDR2 FQNNGV. V was pared by 1 base and J by 7 bases, with 8 bases of the junction left unmatched. This chain's CDR3 is CASSLAVSLAGNIQYF. DNA for the CDR3: TGTGCCAGCAGCTTAGCTGTCTCGCTAGCGGGGAACATTCAGTACTTC.

There are many counts of this clonotype. This chain uses TRBV28 with TRBJ1-2; D might be TRBD1 (5 bases). There are 17 residues in the CDR3. The germline V gene has CDR1 MDHEN and CDR2 SYDVKM. V was trimmed by 4 bases and J by 4 bases, leaving 22 bases between them. For the CDR3, the DNA is TGTGCCAGCAGTTCCCTACTCGTTGGGACTCAGGGCTATGGCTACACCTTC. Amino acid sequence: CASSSLLVGTQGYGYTF.

This clonotype was counted between two and nine times. V and J are TRBV19 and TRBJ2-7, with 8 bases that match TRBD2. Germline trimming cut 6 bases from V and 2 bases from J; bases unmatched to any gene: 12. The CDR3 has 16 residues. CDR1 is LNHDA and CDR2 is SQIVND in the germline V gene (reference sequence). This CDR3 reads CASSPQGLGSPYEQYF. As DNA, the CDR3 is TGTGCCAGTAGCCCACAGGGACTAGGATCCCCCTACGAGCAGTACTTC.

This chain connects TRBV29-1 to TRBJ2-2; the D is unclear. Germline V gene data show CDR1 as SQVTM and CDR2 as ANQGSEA. This CDR3 has 12 amino acids. Deletions cut 4 bases from V and 1 base from J, with 4 bases between. CDR3 in DNA: TGCAGCGTTGGGGAGAACACCGGGGAGCTGTTTTTT. It yields the protein CSVGENTGELFF.

This clonotype was observed a handful of times. This may be a read error, as it is one base from a much larger clone. The chain combines TRBV20-1 with TRBJ2-7; 13 bases fit TRBD2. Germline lookup yields CDR1 DFQATT and CDR2 SNEGSKA (reference sequence). The CDR3 has 15 residues. V was pared by 5 bases and J by 2 bases, with 6 bases of the junction left unmatched. CDR3 region: CSAPTGTSGTYEQYF. The CDR3 region has the DNA TGCAGTGCTCCGACCGGGACTAGCGGGACCTACGAGCAGTACTTC.